The 2 T cell receptor beta chains below come from one sample, sequenced in a study of blood T cell repertoires in COVID-19. The method was immunoSEQ multiplex PCR; TCRdb's version includes in-frame clones alone and lacks a portion of them. This repertoire shows roughly 90,000 clones, 70% to 90% found once; its top ten account for 4.5% to 5.5%. Sequencing was performed on peripheral blood. The receptor source for this set is a middle-aged man with acute or convalescent COVID-19.

This clone came up once. V is TRBV18 and J is TRBJ1-6, with a tentative D call TRBD1 (5 bases). The V gene's germline CDR1 is KGHSH and CDR2 LQKENI. The CDR3 has 15 amino acids. Deletions cut 2 bases from V and 6 bases from J, with 11 bases between. CDR3 bases: TGTGCCAGCTCACCAGTTGACAGAGGTAATTCACCCCTCCACTTT. It encodes CASSPVDRGNSPLHF.

V and J are TRBV6-2 or TRBV6-3 and TRBJ1-5; tentatively, D is TRBD1 (5 bases). CDR3 length equals 11 residues. Per the germline V gene, CDR1 is MNHEY and CDR2 is SVGEGT. Trimming removed 6 bases at V and 9 bases at J, with 9 bases between. For the CDR3, the DNA is TGTGCCAGCAGCCCCGGGGGGCCCCAGCATTTT. As protein: CASSPGGPQHF.